These 6 T cell receptor beta chains were sequenced from one sample in a study of OX40 agonist ivuxolimab in advanced cancers. Measured with immunoSEQ multiplex PCR; TCRdb has only the in-frame clones, and not every one. This sample carries some 10,000 clones, about three quarters of them seen once, and the ten largest clones take about 24%. The sequencing used CD4+ or CD8+ T cells sorted from blood, collected in a trial of the OX40 agonist ivuxolimab. The receptors originated from an adult with an advanced solid tumor such as melanoma, head and neck, liver or kidney cancer.

The chain uses TRBV5-6 and TRBJ1-2, with TRBD1 matching 12 bases. CDR3 size: 18 residues. CDR1 SGHDT and CDR2 YYEEEE come from the germline V gene. V lost 4 bases to trimming and J lost 0 bases; unmatched junction nucleotides: 10. Here the CDR3 reads CASSTGTGGPMANYGYTF. CDR3 DNA sequence: TGTGCCAGCAGCACGGGGACAGGGGGCCCCATGGCTAACTATGGCTACACCTTC.

The chain carries TRBV30 and TRBJ1-2; 9 bases are shared with TRBD1. Trimming removed 4 bases from V and 7 bases from J; junction bases left unmatched: 10. CDR1 and CDR2 from the germline V gene are GTSNPN and SVGIG (reference sequence). The CDR3 consists of 14 residues. The CDR3 DNA is TGTGCCTGGACCGGATTACAGGGGGCTGCTGGCTACACCTTC. It encodes CAWTGLQGAAGYTF.

The table lists this clone with a count of one. The rearrangement links TRBV9 to TRBJ2-1; TRBD2 is a possible D gene (6 bases). With 2 bases removed from V and 0 bases from J, the gap between germline ends came to 9 bases. CDR3 length: 15 residues. Per germline, CDR1 SGDLS and CDR2 YYNGEE. CDR3 DNA: TGTGCCAGCAGCGTGGGGACTGGCTCCTACAATGAGCAGTTCTTC. Protein: CASSVGTGSYNEQFF.

V usage is TRBV9 and J usage is TRBJ2-3; D may be TRBD2 (6 bases). Per germline, CDR1 SGDLS and CDR2 YYNGEE. This CDR3 is built from 15 residues. V was cut by 4 bases and J by 0 bases, with 12 bases left in between. CDR3 amino acids: CASSLGLFSTDTQYF. CDR3 DNA: TGTGCCAGCAGCTTGGGACTTTTTAGCACAGATACGCAGTATTTT.

In its sample, this clone was seen once. The rearrangement joins TRBV9 to TRBJ2-3; a possible D gene is TRBD2 (6 bases). V was cut by 1 base and J by 1 base, with 7 bases left in between. The CDR3 runs to 14 residues. Germline V gene lookup returns CDR1 SGDLS and CDR2 YYNGEE. This CDR3 is CASSVQRGTDTQYF. The DNA of the CDR3 is TGTGCCAGCAGCGTACAGCGGGGCACAGATACGCAGTATTTT.

This clone was found a few times. This sequence joins TRBV2 and TRBJ1-5; D not certain. The CDR3 consists of 14 residues. Trimming took 3 bases from V and 2 from J, leaving 8 bases between them. Germline V gene data show CDR1 as SNHLY and CDR2 as FYNNEI. As DNA, the CDR3 is TGTGCCAGCAGTGAGCCGTGGCGCAATCAGCCCCAGCATTTT. As protein: CASSEPWRNQPQHF.